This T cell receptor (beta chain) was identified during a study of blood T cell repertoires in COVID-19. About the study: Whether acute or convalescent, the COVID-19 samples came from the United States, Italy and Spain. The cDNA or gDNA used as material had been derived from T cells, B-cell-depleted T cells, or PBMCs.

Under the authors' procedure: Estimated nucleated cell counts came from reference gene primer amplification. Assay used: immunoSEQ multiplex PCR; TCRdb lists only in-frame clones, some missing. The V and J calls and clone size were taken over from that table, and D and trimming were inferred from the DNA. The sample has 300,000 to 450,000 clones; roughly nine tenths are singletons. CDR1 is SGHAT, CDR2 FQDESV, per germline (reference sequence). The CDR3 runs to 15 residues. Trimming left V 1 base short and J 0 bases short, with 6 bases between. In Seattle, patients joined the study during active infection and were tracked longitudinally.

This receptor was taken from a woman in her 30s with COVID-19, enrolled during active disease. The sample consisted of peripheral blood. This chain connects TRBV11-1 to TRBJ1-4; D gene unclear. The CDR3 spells CASSLDGATNEKLFF. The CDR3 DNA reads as TGTGCCAGCAGCTTAGACGGTGCAACTAATGAAAAACTGTTTTTT.